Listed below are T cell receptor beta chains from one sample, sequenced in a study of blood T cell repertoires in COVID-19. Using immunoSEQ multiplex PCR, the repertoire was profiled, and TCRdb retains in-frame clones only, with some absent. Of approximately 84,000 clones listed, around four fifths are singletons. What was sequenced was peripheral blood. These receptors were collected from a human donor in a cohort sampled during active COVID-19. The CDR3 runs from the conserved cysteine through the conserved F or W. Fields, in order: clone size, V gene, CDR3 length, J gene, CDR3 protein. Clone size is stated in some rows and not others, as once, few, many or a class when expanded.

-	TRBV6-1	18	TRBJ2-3	CASSEELTGFGRTDTQYF
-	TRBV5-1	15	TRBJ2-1	CASSRGLAEVGEQFF
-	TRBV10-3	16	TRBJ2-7	CAISEPTSGLIGEQYF
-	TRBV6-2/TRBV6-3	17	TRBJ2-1	CASSYRSGSGSLWEQFF
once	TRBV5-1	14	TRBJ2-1	CASSWGTGDNEQFF
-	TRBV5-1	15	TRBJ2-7	CASSFLGQGDGEQYF
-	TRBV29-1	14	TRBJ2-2	CSVADRGRAGELFF
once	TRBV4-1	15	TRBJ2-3	CATASTSGNTDTQYF
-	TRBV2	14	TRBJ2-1	CASSYPGGYNEQFF
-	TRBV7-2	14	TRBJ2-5	CASSLELALETQYF
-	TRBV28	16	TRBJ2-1	CASSTTTSGKYNEQFF
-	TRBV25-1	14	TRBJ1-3	CASSGTGEGNTIYF
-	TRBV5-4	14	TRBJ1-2	CASSETGSGNGYTF
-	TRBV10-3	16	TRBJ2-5	CAISDRDRGPHETQYF
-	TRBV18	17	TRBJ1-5	CASSPGVGSYSNQPQHF
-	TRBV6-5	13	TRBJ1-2	CASRSRGLDGYTF